This T cell receptor (beta chain) was observed in a study of PD-L1 blockade in urothelial cancer. This sample's time point: pretreatment peripheral blood. This table comes from immunoSEQ multiplex PCR, and its TCRdb copy is limited to in-frame clones, with some not included. This table has some 45,000 clones, about 88% appearing once. The CDR3 spans 17 residues. V lost 2 bases, J lost 5 bases, and 9 bases stayed unmatched. The V gene's germline CDR1 is SGHTA and CDR2 FQGNSA. The TCR originated in a donor at least 40 years old with urothelial cancer. The V gene is TRBV7-2, the J gene TRBJ2-7, with 13 nucleotides matching TRBD2. This specimen consisted of PBMCs, obtained around atezolizumab (anti-PD-L1) treatment. For the CDR3, the DNA is TGTGCCAGCAGCTTACAACACGGACTAGCGGGAGCCCACGAGCAGTACTTC. Amino acid sequence: CASSLQHGLAGAHEQYF.